Listed below are T cell receptor beta chains from one sample, sequenced in a study of cytomegalovirus exposure and HLA in healthy donors. The protocol was immunoSEQ multiplex PCR, while the TCRdb copy is restricted to in-frame clones and leaves out a portion. Here the sample spans some 130,000 clones, 80% being singletons. The sample consisted of PBMCs. The receptors stem from a male donor in good health and CMV-seronegative. Each CDR3 is given with its conserved first and last residue. The D gene is left open where the match is weak. Expanded clones are given a class, and other clones once, few, many or no size at all.

abundance	v_gene	d_gene	j_gene	CDR3nt	CDR3aa
.	TRBV25-1	TRBD1	TRBJ2-5	TGTGCCAGCAGTAGAGGGGGCTGGCAAGAGACCCAGTACTTC	CASSRGGWQETQYF
.	TRBV19	.	TRBJ1-1	TGTGCCAGTAGTATACCAGGGTTACCAAACACTGAAGCTTTCTTT	CASSIPGLPNTEAFF
.	TRBV11-2	.	TRBJ1-2	TGTGCCAGCAGCTTCGGGGTTAACTATGGCTACACCTTC	CASSFGVNYGYTF
.	TRBV29-1	TRBD1	TRBJ2-3	TGCAGCGTTGATAATTCACCGACAGGGAGAACAGATACGCAGTATTTT	CSVDNSPTGRTDTQYF
.	TRBV19	.	TRBJ1-4	TGTGCCAGTAGTACGCTCTCCCTACGGAGCACTAATGAAAAACTGTTTTTT	CASSTLSLRSTNEKLFF
.	TRBV30	.	TRBJ1-5	TGTGCCTGGAGTGCGGGGAATCAGCCCCAGCATTTT	CAWSAGNQPQHF
.	TRBV7-6	TRBD1	TRBJ2-1	TGTGCCAGCAGCCTTTCTGTTGACAGGGGAGTGTTCTTC	CASSLSVDRGVFF
.	TRBV7-9	TRBD2	TRBJ2-1	TGTGCCAGCAGCTTAGGGGGGGGACCTGCGGGTGAGCAGTTCTTC	CASSLGGGPAGEQFF
.	TRBV6-5	TRBD2	TRBJ2-7	TGTGCCAGCAGTTCCGGACTAGCGGGAAACCCCTACGAGCAGTACTTC	CASSSGLAGNPYEQYF
.	TRBV7-6	.	TRBJ1-5	TGTGCCAGCAGCTTAGATAACATTCAGCCCCAGCATTTT	CASSLDNIQPQHF
.	TRBV30	.	TRBJ1-3	TGTGCCTGGATCAACGACAACTCTGGAAACACCATATATTTT	CAWINDNSGNTIYF
once	TRBV5-1	.	TRBJ2-1	TGCGCCAGCAGCTTGGAAAGCGATGAGCAGTTCTTC	CASSLESDEQFF
.	TRBV5-6	.	TRBJ1-1	TGTGCCAGCAGCTTGATAAACACTGAAGCTTTCTTT	CASSLINTEAFF
.	TRBV2	.	TRBJ1-3	TGTGCCAGCAACGGGAGGGCCTCTGGAAACACCATATATTTT	CASNGRASGNTIYF
.	TRBV6-1	TRBD2	TRBJ2-3	TGTGCCAGCACGGGCGGGAGCACAGATACGCGGTATTTT	CASTGGSTDTRYF
.	TRBV14	.	TRBJ2-2	TGTGCCAGCAGCCAATTTGAGCACGGGGAGCTGTTTTTT	CASSQFEHGELFF
.	TRBV27	TRBD1	TRBJ1-1	TGTGCCAGCAGGGGACAGCCAGACACTGAAGCTTTCTTT	CASRGQPDTEAFF
.	TRBV10-2	.	TRBJ2-2	TGCGCCAGCAGTGAGCGGGGGATCCGCACCGGGGAGCTGTTTTTT	CASSERGIRTGELFF
once	TRBV6-5	.	TRBJ2-7	TGTGCCAGCAGTTCCCCGGGACAACCCAACTACGAGCAGTACTTC	CASSSPGQPNYEQYF
few	TRBV27	.	TRBJ1-1	TGTGCCAGCAGTCACTCAAGGAACACTGAAGCTTTCTTT	CASSHSRNTEAFF
.	TRBV7-9	.	TRBJ1-1	TGTTCCAGCAGCCGAAACCGGGTCTACTATAATGAAGCTTTCTTT	CSSSRNRVYYNEAFF
.	TRBV5-1	TRBD1	TRBJ2-6	TGCGCCAGCAGCTTGGACGGACAGGGGGCGTTGGGGGCCAACGTCCTGACTTTC	CASSLDGQGALGANVLTF
.	TRBV30	TRBD1	TRBJ1-1	TGTGCCATCCACGGGACAGTGAACACTGAAGCTTTCTTT	CAIHGTVNTEAFF
.	TRBV5-4	.	TRBJ1-1	TGTGCCAGCAGCCCCCCGGACAGGAACACTGAAGCTTTCTTT	CASSPPDRNTEAFF
.	TRBV7-3	.	TRBJ1-2	TGTGCCAGCAGCCCAACAGGGTATGGCGGCTACACCTTC	CASSPTGYGGYTF
.	TRBV6-6	.	TRBJ2-2	TGTGCCAGCAGCCTTCAGGGATCGAACACCGGGGAGCTGTTTTTT	CASSLQGSNTGELFF
.	TRBV28	TRBD2	TRBJ2-5	TGTGCCAGCAGTTTAAGGCGGGGGGGCCCTGTGGAGACCCAGTACTTC	CASSLRRGGPVETQYF
.	TRBV28	TRBD1	TRBJ2-7	TGTGCCAGCAGTCCAGGGACAGGGGAGTACTTC	CASSPGTGEYF
few	TRBV5-5	.	TRBJ1-2	TGTGCCAGCACCAGGGATGATACTAACTATGGCTACACCTTC	CASTRDDTNYGYTF
.	TRBV30	.	TRBJ1-6	TGTGCCTGGAGCATTCCCGAGTTAGCCTATAATTCACCCCTCCACTTT	CAWSIPELAYNSPLHF
once	TRBV30	TRBD1	TRBJ2-7	TGTGCCTGGAGTGAGGGACAGGGGATGCTTGGGCAGTACTTC	CAWSEGQGMLGQYF
few	TRBV18	.	TRBJ1-2	TGTGCCAGCTCCCCATACCGGGGGGGGCCCTATGGCTACACCTTC	CASSPYRGGPYGYTF
.	TRBV25-1	.	TRBJ2-2	TGTGCCAGCAGCCAACAGGGGGGGGGTAGGACCGGGGAGCTGTTTTTT	CASSQQGGGRTGELFF
.	TRBV5-1	.	TRBJ2-7	TGCGCCAGCAGCCTGGCTACAGGGCGCAGCTCCTACGAGCAGTACTTC	CASSLATGRSSYEQYF
few	TRBV6-5	.	TRBJ1-6	TGTGCCAGCTGGGCAGGCAGGGGTATTTCACCCCTCCACTTT	CASWAGRGISPLHF
.	TRBV7-9	TRBD2	TRBJ2-3	TGTGCCAGCAGCTTAGATGCGGGAGGGTATCGCACAGATACGCAGTATTTT	CASSLDAGGYRTDTQYF
.	TRBV30	.	TRBJ2-2	TGTGCCTGGAGTGAGTACAACAGACACACCGGGGAGCTGTTTTTT	CAWSEYNRHTGELFF
once	TRBV5-6	.	TRBJ1-5	TGTGCCAGCAGCCGGGGGGTTTATAGCAATCAGCCCCAGCATTTT	CASSRGVYSNQPQHF
.	TRBV27	.	TRBJ2-1	TGTGCCAGCAGTTTATATCGTCTCGGTACCCAAAATGAGCAGTTCTTC	CASSLYRLGTQNEQFF
.	TRBV19	TRBD2	TRBJ2-7	TGTGCCACCATGACTAGCATGTACGAGCAGTACTTC	CATMTSMYEQYF
.	TRBV6-5	.	TRBJ2-3	TGTGCCAGCAGTTACGGCCGCGGGGGCCTCACAGATACGCAGTATTTT	CASSYGRGGLTDTQYF
once	TRBV7-2	TRBD1	TRBJ2-5	TGTGCCAGCAGCTTACTGGGGACAGGGCCGAACTTGTACCAAGAGACCCAGTACTTC	CASSLLGTGPNLYQETQYF
.	TRBV27	TRBD1	TRBJ2-7	TGTGCCAGCAGGACAGGGGCCTACGAGCAGTACTTC	CASRTGAYEQYF
.	TRBV11-3	TRBD1	TRBJ1-3	TGTGCCAGCAGCTTAGCCGGGGACAGGTCTGGTAGCTTAAACACCATATATTTT	CASSLAGDRSGSLNTIYF
.	TRBV5-4	.	TRBJ2-7	TGTGCCAGCAGCGGAACCGGACTGATGGGTGAGCAGTACTTC	CASSGTGLMGEQYF
few	TRBV5-1	TRBD2	TRBJ2-5	TGCGCCAGCAGCTTCTCGGGGGGGGAGCAGTACTTC	CASSFSGGEQYF
.	TRBV5-6	.	TRBJ1-2	TGTGCCAGCAGCGAAGGGGCTAACTATGGCTACACCTTC	CASSEGANYGYTF
.	TRBV29-1	.	TRBJ2-7	TGCAGCGCTGGCGGACAGCAGTTATACGAGCAGTACTTC	CSAGGQQLYEQYF
few	TRBV10-1	.	TRBJ2-7	TGCGCCAGCAGTGAGCGGCTAGCGCACGAGCAGTACTTC	CASSERLAHEQYF